This TCR beta chain was profiled in a study of early T cells in non-severe SARS-CoV-2 infection. For the study at large: Sequenced bulk RNA came from whole blood that was unsorted, and chains were unpaired. Study outcomes and limitations: The matching step, a VDJdb search, favored anti-spike CD8 responses and missed private and CD4 specificities.

The protocol attached unique molecular identifiers to individual cDNA molecules. TCRdb called the 5' RACE reads again in MiXCR, with one record for every CDR3 protein. The top ten hold over 3% of the sample, which has about 55,000 distinct CDR3 sequences, about an eighth seen once. A few counts support this clonotype. The antigen remains unidentified. Specimen: whole blood. The TCR sequence derives from an adult who was a healthcare worker with PCR-confirmed SARS-CoV-2 infection or an uninfected control (not recorded which).

This CDR3 is CASSPDSARAQFF. The CDR3 bases are TGTGCCAGCAGCCCCGACAGCGCCAGGGCGCAGTTCTTC. The chain recombines TRBV7-8 with TRBJ2-1, with a tentative D call TRBD1 (5 bases). Per germline, CDR1 SGHVS and CDR2 FQNEAQ. The CDR3 loop spans 13 amino acids. The V end was cut by 5 bases, the J end by 12 bases, with 17 bases between. Supplemented by reference TRBV7-8 and TRBJ2-1, the full variable domain reads GAGVSQSPRYKVAKRGQDVALRCDPISGHVSLFWYQQALGQGPEFLTYFQNEAQLDKSGLPSDRFFAERPEGSVSTLKIQRTQQEDSAVYLCASSPDSARAQFFGPGTRLTVL.